This T cell receptor (beta chain) was documented in a study of neoadjuvant anti-PD-1 for oral cavity cancer. Whole-study findings and limits: After neoadjuvant nivolumab, PBMC T cell clonality was significantly higher in non-responders than responders.

Data came from immunoSEQ multiplex PCR; TCRdb stores just in-frame clones and leaves some out. The sample shows 7,500 to 8,000 clones, 67% of them seen only once. Time point in this sample: after neoadjuvant nivolumab, at surgical resection. The germline CDR1 and CDR2 sequences are SGHTA and FQGNSA. V lost 2 bases and J 4 bases, leaving 19 bases between the germline ends. The CDR3 contains 17 residues. This clone was found once. Antigen unknown. This sequence was found in a person aged 40 to 85 with oral cavity squamous cell carcinoma. This chain connects TRBV7-2 to TRBJ2-3; maybe TRBD1 (5 bases). The specimen was PBMCs, collected after nivolumab (anti-PD-1) treatment. CDR3 nucleotides: TGTGCCAGCAGCTTACTGGCATGGCAGGGTAGGGCAGATACGCAGTATTTT. Its protein is CASSLLAWQGRADTQYF. The full variable domain, completed using reference TRBV7-2 and TRBJ2-3, is GAGVSQSPSNKVTEKGKDVELRCDPISGHTALYWYRQSLGQGLEFLIYFQGNSAPDKSGLPSDRFSAERTGGSVSTLTIQRTQQEDSAVYLCASSLLAWQGRADTQYFGPGTRLTVL.